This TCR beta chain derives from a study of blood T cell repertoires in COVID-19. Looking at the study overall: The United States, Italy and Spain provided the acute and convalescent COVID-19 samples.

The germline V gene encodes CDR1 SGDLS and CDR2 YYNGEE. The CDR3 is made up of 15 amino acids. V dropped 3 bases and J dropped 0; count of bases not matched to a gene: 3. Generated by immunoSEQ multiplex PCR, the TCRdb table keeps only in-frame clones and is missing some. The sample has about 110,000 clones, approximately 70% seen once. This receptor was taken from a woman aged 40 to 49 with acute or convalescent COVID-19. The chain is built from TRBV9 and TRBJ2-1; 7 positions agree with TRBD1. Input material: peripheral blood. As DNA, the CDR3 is TGTGCCAGCAGCGGACAGGGAAGCTCCTACAATGAGCAGTTCTTC. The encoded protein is CASSGQGSSYNEQFF.